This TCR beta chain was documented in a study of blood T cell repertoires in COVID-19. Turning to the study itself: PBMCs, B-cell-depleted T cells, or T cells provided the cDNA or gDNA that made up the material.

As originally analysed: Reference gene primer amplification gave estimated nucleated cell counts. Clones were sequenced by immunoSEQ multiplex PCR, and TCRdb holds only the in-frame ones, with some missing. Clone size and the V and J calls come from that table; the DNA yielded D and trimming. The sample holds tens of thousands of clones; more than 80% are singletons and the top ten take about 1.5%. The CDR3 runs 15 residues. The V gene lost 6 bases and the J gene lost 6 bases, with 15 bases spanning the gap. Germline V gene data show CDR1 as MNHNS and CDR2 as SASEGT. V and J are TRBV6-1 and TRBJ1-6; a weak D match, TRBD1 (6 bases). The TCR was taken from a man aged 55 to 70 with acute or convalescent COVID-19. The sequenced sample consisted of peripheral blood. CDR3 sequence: CASRARGSGNSPLHF. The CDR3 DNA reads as TGTGCCAGCAGAGCCAGGGGAAGTGGTAATTCACCCCTCCACTTT.